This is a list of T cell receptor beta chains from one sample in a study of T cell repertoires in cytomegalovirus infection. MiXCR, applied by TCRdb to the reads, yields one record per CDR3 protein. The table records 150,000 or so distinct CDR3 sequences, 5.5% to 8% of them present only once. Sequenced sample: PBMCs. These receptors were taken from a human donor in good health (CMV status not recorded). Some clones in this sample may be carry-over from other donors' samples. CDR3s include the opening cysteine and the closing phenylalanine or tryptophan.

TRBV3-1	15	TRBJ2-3	CASSQEGASGHQQYF
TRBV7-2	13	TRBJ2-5	CASSQRGRETQYF
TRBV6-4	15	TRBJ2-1	CASSGGQGPGNEQFF
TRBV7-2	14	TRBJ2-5	CASSLMPAGDTQYF
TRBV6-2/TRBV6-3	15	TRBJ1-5	CASSYRAKGIQPQHF
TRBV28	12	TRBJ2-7	CASSFAGDEQYF
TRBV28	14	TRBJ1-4	CASCLPGIREKLFF
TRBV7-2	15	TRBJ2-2	CASSSPGQHTGELFF
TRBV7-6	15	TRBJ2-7	CASSTAGTDPYEQYF
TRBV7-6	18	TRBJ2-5	CASSLARGTGTPQETQYF
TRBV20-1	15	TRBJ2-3	CSALRTGGNTDTQYF
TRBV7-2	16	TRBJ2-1	CASSSLAGGPLDEQFF
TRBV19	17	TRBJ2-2	CASSTVRGRGQTGELFF
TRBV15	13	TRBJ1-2	CATSRARNYGYTF
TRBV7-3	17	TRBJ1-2	CASSSRGSGQGAEGYTF
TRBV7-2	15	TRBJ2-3	CASSLVLRSTDTQYF
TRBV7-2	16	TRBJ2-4	CASSLIAGGRGNIQYF
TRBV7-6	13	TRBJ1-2	CASTPEPRAGYTF
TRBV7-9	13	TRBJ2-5	CASSRGEQETQYF
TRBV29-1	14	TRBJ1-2	CSVELSTSNYGYTF
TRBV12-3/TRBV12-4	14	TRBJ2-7	CASSPAGGEYEQYF
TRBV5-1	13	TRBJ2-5	CASSSLFQETQYF
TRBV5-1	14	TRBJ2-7	CASSTQGTEAEQYF
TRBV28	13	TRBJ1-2	CASSSYTDYGYTF
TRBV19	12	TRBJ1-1	CASRTMNTEAFF
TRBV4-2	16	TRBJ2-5	CASSQGLAGGQETQYF
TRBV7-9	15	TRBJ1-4	CAWSGVLTTNEKLFF
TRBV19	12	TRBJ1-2	CASSTGGHGYTF